Sequencing of this T cell receptor (beta chain) was carried out in a study of T cell changes during pregnancy in multiple sclerosis (dated by TCRdb to the late 2010s). A note on the overall study: Changes in the T cell repertoire over the course of pregnancy were examined in this study in women with multiple sclerosis.

V is pared back by 6 bases and J by 4 bases, with 12 bases lying between the germline termini. From the cysteine up to the phenylalanine, the CDR3 has a length of 13 residues. Here the CDR3 DNA is all that survives: 39 bases in frame from base 1. CDR1 and CDR2, per the germline V gene, are SNHLY and FYNNEI. This clone is a singleton in its sample. Its antigen target is currently unknown. The sample holds no much larger clone one base away, and base qualities are not on file. The receptor library was made with the immunoSEQ multiplex PCR assay. TCRdb took over this immuneACCESS table, retaining in-frame rearrangements with V and J assigned. Such tables are incomplete; in checked studies, under half of the missing clones stem from an unresolved V gene, and the remainder is unexplained. This sample holds approximately 30,000 clones; 89% were observed only once. The ten largest clones take up roughly 0.77% of the sample.

The clonotype comes from a female donor with multiple sclerosis, enrolled in a pregnancy study. The rearranged chain carries TRBV2 and TRBJ1-2; TRBD1 is perhaps the D gene, given 5 matching bases. The sample here was CD4+ T cells from peripheral blood mononuclear cells, taken in the second trimester of pregnancy. At the DNA level, the sequence is TGTGCCAGCAGCGAGGACATTCGCTATGGCTACACCTTC. This translates into CASSEDIRYGYTF.